This TCR beta chain appears in the sequencing data of a study of T-cell memory formation after mild COVID-19. At the level of the study: TCR clusters largely stayed donor specific. Regarding the study as a whole: The authors did not confirm SARS-CoV-2 specificity of second-wave clones peaking day 37.

UMIs and sample barcodes were carried by the TCR alpha and TCR beta cDNA libraries that 5'RACE produced using constant-segment primers. TCRdb reprocessed the 5' RACE reads via MiXCR and lists one record per CDR3 protein. The table lists a few hundred thousand distinct CDR3 sequences, around 20% of them singletons. Only a few counts were recorded for this clonotype. Its antigen is undetermined. The CDR3 contains 19 residues. Germline V gene sequence: CDR1 SGHTA, CDR2 FQGNSA. V trimming: 7 bases; J trimming: 3 bases; junction bases outside the gene matches: 16. The sequencing input was PBMCs or a T cell subset sorted from them (not recorded which). This sequence originates from an adult woman who had mild COVID-19 (a few samples of this study predate the infection). Cell type and time point are not known. The chain carries TRBV7-2 and TRBJ2-1; 12 bases match TRBD2. The CDR3 here is CASIKRGLAGGPLYNEQFF. The CDR3 DNA follows: TGTGCCAGCATCAAGAGAGGCCTAGCGGGGGGGCCCCTCTACAATGAGCAGTTCTTC.